This entry lists 31 T cell receptor beta chains sequenced from one sample in a study of Tregs in tolerant kidney transplant recipients. The nonmyeloablative bone marrow transplants came from related graft donors, with transient mixed chimerism. The data were produced by immunoSEQ multiplex PCR, yet TCRdb's version contains in-frame clones alone and is incomplete. Its clone listing holds some 30,000 clones. Sequencing used CD4+ T cells from blood (PBMCs), obtained 24 months after the transplant. The receptors originated from a human patient who received a combined kidney and bone marrow transplant. Part of the T cells may come from the graft donor.

Notes on this clone: The CDR3 goes on 3 residues after the read ends, and that part is filled in from the germline J gene. The chain has TRBV5-5 and TRBJ1-3; D gene uncertain. This CDR3 comprises 15 residues. Germline loops: CDR1 SGHKS, CDR2 YYEKEE (reference sequence). Trimming removed 3 bases from V and 0 bases from J, with 10 bases in between. The CDR3 bases that were read are TGTGCCAGCAGCTGGGCCCCGAGCTCTGGAAACACC. Its translation: CASSWAPSSGNT. The full CDR3 is CASSWAPSSGNTIYF.

Comment on this clone: The CDR3 goes on 3 residues after the read ends, and that part is filled in from the germline J gene. The rearrangement links TRBV6-4 to TRBJ2-1; 7 bases map to TRBD2. The ends lost 2 bases at V and 6 bases at J; junction bases unmatched: 4. The CDR3 spans 14 residues. Germline V gene sequence: CDR1 MRHNA, CDR2 SNTAGT. CDR3 DNA (partial): TGTGCCAGCAGTGACCCTAGCGGCTCCAATGAG. This translates into CASSDPSGSNE. The full-length CDR3 reads as CASSDPSGSNEQFF.

This CDR3 reads CASRPGLSGANVLTF. The CDR3 bases that were read are TGTGCCAGTAGACCGGGTCTCTCTGGGGCCAACGTC. The chain employs TRBV19 and TRBJ2-6; D is undetermined. The CDR3 extends 3 residues past the end of the read, so its final part is completed from the germline J gene. V was cut by 6 bases and J by 0 bases, with 9 bases left in between. Germline V gene sequence: CDR1 LNHDA, CDR2 SQIVND (reference sequence). The CDR3 is made up of 15 amino acids.

Note on this clone: Read data end 3 residues before the CDR3 end; the end is taken from the germline J gene. The chain is built from TRBV2 and TRBJ2-7; maybe TRBD2 (6 bases). Trimming took 6 bases from V and 1 from J, leaving 13 bases between them. The germline V gene has CDR1 SNHLY and CDR2 FYNNEI. The CDR3 is 14 amino acids. CDR3 bases read: TGTGCCAGCAGCCCAAGCGGGTGGTCCTACGAG. It codes for CASSPSGWSYE. The complete CDR3 sequence is CASSPSGWSYEQYF.

Remarks on this clone: Sequencing ends 3 residues short of the CDR3 end; the germline J gene provides the rest. The chain is built from TRBV2 and TRBJ2-1; 8 bases are a match to TRBD2. Germline lookup yields CDR1 SNHLY and CDR2 FYNNEI. V was pared by 6 bases and J by 7 bases, with 8 bases of the junction left unmatched. The CDR3 extends over 14 amino acids. CDR3 sequence reads: CASRRISGMNEQFF. The DNA read from the CDR3 is TGTGCCAGCAGAAGGATTAGCGGGATGAATGAG.

Points on this clone: Read sequence stops 3 residues before the CDR3 end, and the germline J gene provides the missing end. The chain couples TRBV20-1 to TRBJ1-3; D is perhaps TRBD1 (6 bases). V lost 0 bases and J lost 7, with 28 bases in between. The CDR3 totals 19 residues. Per germline, CDR1 DFQATT and CDR2 SNEGSKA (reference sequence). The CDR3 loop reads CSARERGTTGSPLENTIYF. The part of the CDR3 DNA that was read is TGCAGTGCTAGAGAGAGAGGGACGACAGGTTCGCCTTTGGAGAACACC.

Comments on this clone: The sequence runs out 3 residues before the end of the CDR3; the remainder is reconstructed from the germline J gene. The J gene is TRBJ2-7, the V gene TRBV11-2; D remains ambiguous. Trimming took off 1 base at V and 1 base at J, with 8 bases between the two ends. Germline V gives CDR1 SGHAT, CDR2 FQNNGV. This CDR3 comprises 14 residues. CDR3 DNA (partial): TGTGCCAGCAGCTTAGGTCAGGAATCCTACGAG. This sequence encodes CASSLGQESYE. The entire CDR3 protein is CASSLGQESYEQYF.

On this clone: The read ends 3 residues early relative to the CDR3; the germline J gene fills the gap. This chain connects TRBV9 to TRBJ2-3; TRBD1 is a possible D gene (5 bases). Germline CDR1 is SGDLS and CDR2 is YYNGEE. V lost 0 bases and J lost 1, with 12 bases in between. The CDR3 runs to 16 residues. The sequenced part of the CDR3 DNA is TGTGCCAGCAGCGTAGGTCCTAGGGGCGGCACAGATACG. It translates to CASSVGPRGGTDT. The complete CDR3 protein is CASSVGPRGGTDTQYF.

A remark on this clone: The read halts 3 residues ahead of the CDR3 end, with the missing end drawn from the germline J gene. The J gene is TRBJ2-1, the V gene TRBV5-1, with a tentative D call TRBD2 (6 bases). Per germline, CDR1 SGHRS and CDR2 YFSETQ. Trimming cost V 5 bases and J 5 bases, with 14 bases left between them. This CDR3 has 14 residues. The sequenced part of the CDR3 DNA is TGCGCCAGCAGACCGGGACTCTTACACAATGAG. This encodes CASRPGLLHNE. The whole CDR3 sequence reads CASRPGLLHNEQFF. The full variable domain, with the rest looked up from reference TRBV5-1 and TRBJ2-1, is KAGVTQTPRYLIKTRGQQVTLSCSPISGHRSVSWYQQTPGQGLQFLFEYFSETQRNKGNFPGRFSGRQFSNSRSEMNVSTLELGDSALYLCASRPGLLHNEQFFGPGTRLTVL.

The sequenced CDR3 bases are TGTGCCAGCAGCTCCGGAGGTCGGAGCGATGAG. This encodes CASSSGGRSDE. The entire CDR3 is CASSSGGRSDEQFF. The chain employs TRBV7-9 and TRBJ2-1; weak D call: TRBD2 (5 bases). The read stops 3 residues short of the end of the CDR3; the missing end is completed from the germline J gene. CDR3 length: 14 residues. Between the trimmed V and J ends, which lost 4 bases and 8 bases, there was a span of 15 bases. Germline assignment: CDR1 SEHNR and CDR2 FQNEAQ (reference sequence). Full variable domain (outside the CDR3, taken from reference TRBV7-9 and TRBJ2-1): DTGVSQNPRHKITKRGQNVTFRCDPISEHNRLYWYRQTLGQGPEFLTYFQNEAQLEKSRLLSDRFSAERPKGSFSTLEIQRTEQGDSAMYLCASSSGGRSDEQFFGPGTRLTVL.

Notes on this clone: The CDR3 extends 3 residues past the end of the read, so its final part is completed from the germline J gene. This chain connects TRBV5-1 to TRBJ2-7; perhaps TRBD1 as D (5 bases). V lost 6 bases and J lost 6, with 19 bases in between. The CDR3 consists of 14 residues. Germline CDR1 reads SGHRS; CDR2 reads YFSETQ. The covered CDR3 bases are TGCGCCAGCAAACCTTGGGCAGGGTCTGGCGAG. Its protein product is CASKPWAGSGE. The entire CDR3 protein reads CASKPWAGSGEQYF.

As for this clone: The read finishes 3 residues shy of the CDR3 end, and the germline J gene is used to complete it. The V and J genes are TRBV20-1 and TRBJ1-1, with D possibly TRBD1 on 6 matching bases. This CDR3 contains 15 residues. The germline CDR1 and CDR2 sequences are DFQATT and SNEGSKA (reference sequence). V lost 0 bases and J lost 1, with 12 bases in between. The sequenced part of the CDR3 DNA is TGCAGTGCTAGAGAACAGGGCGGGAAGAACACTGAA. Translating it yields CSAREQGGKNTE. The full CDR3 sequence reads CSAREQGGKNTEAFF.

For this clone: The observed sequence ends 3 residues before the CDR3 terminus, with the missing tail filled in from the germline J gene. J is TRBJ1-5 and V is TRBV20-1; possible D gene TRBD1, 5 bases. V lost 3 bases and J lost 0, with 9 bases in between. The CDR3 length is 14 residues. Germline lookup yields CDR1 DFQATT and CDR2 SNEGSKA (reference sequence). This CDR3 reads CSARGGASNQPQHF. CDR3 DNA, as far as it was read: TGCAGTGCTAGGGGGGGAGCTAGCAATCAGCCC.

With respect to this clone: The read ends 3 residues before the CDR3 terminus; that terminus is restored from the germline J gene. The gene calls are TRBV19 and TRBJ2-1; 10 nucleotides line up with TRBD1. Germline CDR1 reads LNHDA; CDR2 reads SQIVND (reference sequence). CDR3 length: 13 amino acids. Germline trimming cut 6 bases from V and 9 bases from J; bases unmatched to any gene: 5. The covered CDR3 bases are TGTGCCAGTAGGGGACAGGGGATCGGTGAG. It yields the protein CASRGQGIGE. The complete CDR3 sequence is CASRGQGIGEQFF.

Worth noting for this clone: The read finishes 3 residues shy of the CDR3 end, and the germline J gene is used to complete it. The V gene is TRBV6-2 or TRBV6-3, the J gene TRBJ2-7; 11 nucleotides align to TRBD2. CDR1 and CDR2 (germline): MNHEY, SVGEGT. Germline trimming cut 10 bases from V and 1 base from J; bases unmatched to any gene: 6. This CDR3 contains 14 residues. The part of the CDR3 DNA that was read is TGTGCCACTCAGCGGACTAGCGGGTCCTACGAG. As protein: CATQRTSGSYE. The complete CDR3 sequence is CATQRTSGSYEQYF.

A remark on this clone: The read comes to an end 3 residues before the CDR3 does, leaving the germline J gene to fill in the end. The V call is TRBV28, the J call TRBJ1-2, with D possibly being TRBD1 (6 bases). Germline CDR1 reads MDHEN; CDR2 reads SYDVKM. V dropped 6 bases and J dropped 1 base, with 12 bases sitting between them. CDR3 size: 14 residues. The CDR3 reads CASSRGQSNYGYTF. CDR3 DNA (partial): TGTGCCAGCAGCCGGGGACAAAGTAACTATGGC.

As concerns this clone: The CDR3 end is not reached by the read, which stops 3 residues before it; the germline J gene fills it in. The V call is TRBV19, the J call TRBJ2-2; 11 bases align to TRBD2. This CDR3 spans 15 amino acids. Germline CDR1 is LNHDA and CDR2 is SQIVND (reference sequence). Trimming at V came to 5 bases and at J to 6 bases, leaving 5 bases not matched to a gene. CDR3 DNA (partial): TGTGCCAGTAGTCAACTAGCGGGAGTCCCCGGGGAG. Translating gives CASSQLAGVPGE. The whole CDR3 sequence reads CASSQLAGVPGELFF.

Remarks on this clone: The CDR3 end falls 3 residues outside the read, so it is completed with the germline J gene. This sequence joins TRBV18 and TRBJ2-5; TRBD2 aligns across 13 bases. This CDR3 spans 15 amino acids. V gave up 3 bases and J gave up 4 bases; unmatched junction bases: 2. Looked up from germline, CDR1 is KGHSH and CDR2 is LQKENI. CDR3 region: CASSPGLAGVETQYF. The CDR3 DNA, read in part, is TGTGCCAGCTCACCCGGACTAGCGGGAGTAGAGACC.

A note on this clone: The DNA ends 3 residues before the CDR3 does, and the rest of the CDR3 is filled in from the germline J gene. This sequence joins TRBV18 and TRBJ2-1; 7 positions match TRBD2. Unmatched junction bases numbered 5, after V lost 1 base and J lost 5 bases. This CDR3 region has 15 residues. Germline loops: CDR1 KGHSH, CDR2 LQKENI. The CDR3 region is CASSPLRLADNEQFF. The sequenced part of the CDR3 DNA is TGTGCCAGCTCACCACTTCGACTAGCTGACAATGAG.

As regards this clone: The missing CDR3 end, 3 residues past where the read stops, is filled in from the germline J gene. The chain combines TRBV20-1 with TRBJ2-7, with 10 bases identical to TRBD2. Per germline, CDR1 DFQATT and CDR2 SNEGSKA (reference sequence). The junction had 6 bases not matched to a gene; V was cut back by 5 bases and J by 5 bases. The CDR3 totals 13 residues. CDR3 amino acids: CSAGSGRQNEQYF. Partial CDR3 DNA: TGCAGTGCTGGTAGCGGGAGGCAAAACGAG.

As regards this clone: The read terminates 3 residues ahead of where the CDR3 ends, so the germline J gene completes it. J is TRBJ1-5 and V is TRBV20-1; 11 positions match TRBD1. J gave up 1 base and V 2 bases, and 4 bases lay outside the gene matches. Germline values: CDR1 DFQATT, CDR2 SNEGSKA (reference sequence). CDR3 length: 16 amino acids. The CDR3: CSARSGDRGSNQPQHF. The part of the CDR3 DNA that was read is TGCAGTGCTAGATCTGGGGACAGGGGGAGCAATCAGCCC.

CDR3 sequence: CASRDSSVVKTQYF. CDR3 bases read: TGTGCCAGCAGGGACTCTAGCGTAGTAAAGACC. This rearrangement joins TRBV2 to TRBJ2-5; perhaps TRBD2 as D (6 bases). The CDR3 extends 3 residues past the end of the read, so its final part is completed from the germline J gene. V lost 6 bases to trimming and J lost 6 bases, with 17 bases between them. The CDR3 has 14 residues. Germline V gene sequence: CDR1 SNHLY, CDR2 FYNNEI.

As for this clone: Sequencing ends 3 residues short of the CDR3 end; the germline J gene provides the rest. The V call is TRBV18, the J call TRBJ2-7; perhaps TRBD1 as D (5 bases). CDR1 is KGHSH, CDR2 LQKENI, per germline. This CDR3 has 12 residues. With 3 bases removed from V and 6 bases from J, the gap between germline ends came to 9 bases. The CDR3 bases that were read are TGTGCCAGCTCACCTTCTACAGGCGAG. Protein sequence: CASSPSTGE. The CDR3 as a whole reads CASSPSTGEQYF.

The covered CDR3 bases are TGTGCCTGGAGTGTTAAGGGTAGCTCCTACGAG. Amino acids: CAWSVKGSSYE. The entire CDR3 sequence reads CAWSVKGSSYEQYF. The rearrangement uses TRBV30 and TRBJ2-7; D is unresolved. With the read ending 3 residues before the CDR3 end, the germline J gene is used to fill in that end. The CDR3 is made up of 14 amino acids. The V end was cut by 0 bases, the J end by 0 bases, with 9 bases between. Germline-derived CDR1 and CDR2 are GTSNPN and SVGIG (reference sequence).

About this clone: The CDR3 end falls 3 residues outside the read, so it is completed with the germline J gene. The chain is built from TRBV14 and TRBJ2-1; perhaps TRBD1 as D (5 bases). The germline CDR1 and CDR2 sequences are SGHDN and FVKESK. Deletions cut 4 bases from V and 2 bases from J, with 15 bases between. This CDR3 comprises 16 residues. Incomplete CDR3 DNA: TGTGCCAGCAGCCCCAGGGCCAGGTCAGCCTACAATGAG. Its protein product is CASSPRARSAYNE. The CDR3 in full is CASSPRARSAYNEQFF.

A remark on this clone: Read sequence stops 3 residues before the CDR3 end, and the germline J gene provides the missing end. The chain carries TRBV30 and TRBJ2-2; 16 bases match TRBD2. Germline CDR1 reads GTSNPN; CDR2 reads SVGIG (reference sequence). V was pared by 7 bases and J by 7 bases, with 9 bases of the junction left unmatched. CDR3 length: 16 amino acids. The part of the CDR3 DNA that was read is TGTGCCTTAACGGGGACTAGCGGGAGGGAGGGCGGGGAG. Residues: CALTGTSGREGGE. Given in full, the CDR3 is CALTGTSGREGGELFF.

About this clone: Sequencing ends 3 residues short of the CDR3 end; the germline J gene provides the rest. The rearrangement uses TRBV10-2 and TRBJ1-5; maybe TRBD1 (6 bases). V shed 4 bases and J shed 7 bases, with 14 bases lying between them. The germline V gene has CDR1 WSHSY and CDR2 SAAADI. CDR3 length equals 14 residues. The CDR3 loop is CASSVSRGRQPQHF. The CDR3 DNA, read in part, is TGCGCCAGCAGTGTATCCAGGGGAAGGCAGCCC.

Worth noting for this clone: The CDR3 goes on 3 residues after the read ends, and that part is filled in from the germline J gene. This chain connects TRBV19 to TRBJ2-3; 12 bases are shared with TRBD2. This CDR3 is 19 amino acids long. The V gene's germline CDR1 is LNHDA and CDR2 SQIVND (reference sequence). V was pared by 5 bases and J by 0 bases, with 12 bases of the junction left unmatched. CDR3 bases read: TGTGCCAGTAGTTGGAGCCTAGCGGGAGGGGGTCCTAGCACAGATACG. Encoded protein: CASSWSLAGGGPSTDT. The entire CDR3 reads CASSWSLAGGGPSTDTQYF.

Details on this clone: The read ends 3 residues shy of where the CDR3 ends; the end is completed using the germline J gene. The V and J genes are TRBV5-1 and TRBJ2-7; D perhaps matches TRBD1 (6 bases). The V end lost 6 bases, the J end lost 0 bases, and 19 bases lay between the germline ends. The CDR3 runs 16 residues. Per the germline V gene, CDR1 is SGHRS and CDR2 is YFSETQ. The DNA read from the CDR3 is TGCGCCAGCACCGACCGTCCAACAGGGAGCTCCTACGAG. Translating gives CASTDRPTGSSYE. The full CDR3 protein is CASTDRPTGSSYEQYF.

CDR3 sequence reads: CASSEGLALIGEQYF. Incomplete CDR3 DNA: TGTGCCAGCAGTGAGGGACTAGCTTTGATAGGCGAG. This sequence joins TRBV2 and TRBJ2-7; 9 bases line up with TRBD2. The CDR3 extends 3 residues past the end of the read, so its final part is completed from the germline J gene. The CDR3 consists of 15 residues. The ends lost 3 bases at V and 6 bases at J; junction bases unmatched: 9. CDR1 is SNHLY and CDR2 is FYNNEI in the germline V gene.

A note on this clone: Sequencing ends 3 residues short of the CDR3 end; the germline J gene provides the rest. The chain combines TRBV7-9 with TRBJ2-4, with 8 positions matching TRBD1. The CDR3 consists of 13 residues. Trimming took 5 bases from V and 7 from J; bases not matched to a gene: 4. The germline CDR1 and CDR2 sequences are SEHNR and FQNEAQ (reference sequence). This CDR3 reads CASSHTGGNIQYF. Incomplete CDR3 DNA: TGTGCCAGCAGCCATACAGGGGGGAACATT. Based on the CDR3 plus reference TRBV7-9 and TRBJ2-4, the full variable domain is DTGVSQNPRHKITKRGQNVTFRCDPISEHNRLYWYRQTLGQGPEFLTYFQNEAQLEKSRLLSDRFSAERPKGSFSTLEIQRTEQGDSAMYLCASSHTGGNIQYFGAGTRLSVL.